One sample yielded the 32 T cell receptor beta chains listed below, sequenced in a study of blood T cell repertoires in COVID-19. The assay was immunoSEQ multiplex PCR, and TCRdb's table has in-frame clones only and misses some. The top ten hold roughly 3% of the sample, which has fewer than 250,000 clones, around nine tenths seen once. Sequencing input: peripheral blood. The receptors were gathered from a man in his 60s with acute or convalescent COVID-19.

V and J are TRBV9 and TRBJ2-5; 9 positions match TRBD2. Trimming removed 0 bases from V and 2 bases from J; junction bases left unmatched: 8. Germline loops: CDR1 SGDLS, CDR2 YYNGEE. CDR3 length: 17 amino acids. Here the CDR3 DNA reads TGTGCCAGCAGCGTAGAGGGGCTAGCGGGGTTTCAAGAGACCCAGTACTTC. Translating gives CASSVEGLAGFQETQYF.

The chain has TRBV5-8 and TRBJ2-7; a possible D gene is TRBD2 (5 bases). Deletions cut 0 bases from V and 0 bases from J, with 7 bases between. Germline V lookup: CDR1 SGHTS, CDR2 YDEGEE. The CDR3 extends over 14 amino acids. The CDR3 region is CASSLVGSSYEQYF. The CDR3 region has the DNA TGTGCCAGCAGCTTGGTGGGGAGCTCCTACGAGCAGTACTTC.

The chain recombines TRBV6-1 with TRBJ1-6; D not certain. Germline V lookup: CDR1 MNHNS, CDR2 SASEGT. The CDR3 has 15 amino acids. The V gene lost 3 bases and the J gene lost 0 bases, with 6 bases spanning the gap. CDR3 nucleotide sequence: TGTGCCAGCAGTGACGTCCGCTCCTATAATTCACCCCTCCACTTT. Amino acid sequence: CASSDVRSYNSPLHF.

This clone has only one observation. The gene calls are TRBV7-3 and TRBJ2-1; 10 positions agree with TRBD1. V trimming: 5 bases; J trimming: 8 bases; junction bases outside the gene matches: 6. Germline V lookup: CDR1 SGHTA, CDR2 FQGTGA. The length of the CDR3 is 14 residues. CDR3 sequence (DNA): TGTGCCAGCAGCCCCGGACAGGGGGTATATGAGCAGTTCTTC. This encodes CASSPGQGVYEQFF.

This rearrangement joins TRBV9 to TRBJ2-2; tentatively, D is TRBD2 (7 bases). V gave up 3 bases and J gave up 5 bases, with 14 bases separating them. Germline V gene sequence: CDR1 SGDLS, CDR2 YYNGEE. This CDR3 has 15 amino acids. In DNA form, the CDR3 reads TGTGCCAGCAGCGGACGGGGGGCGGCGACCGGGGAGCTGTTTTTT. Translation gives CASSGRGAATGELFF.

This sequence joins TRBV4-3 and TRBJ2-2; D perhaps matches TRBD1 (6 bases). The CDR3 sequence is 15 residues long. Germline values: CDR1 LGHNA, CDR2 YSLEER. With 2 bases removed from V and 1 base from J, the gap between germline ends came to 8 bases. CDR3 bases: TGCGCCAGCAGCCAATCGACAGGGAACACCGGGGAGCTGTTTTTT. This gives the protein CASSQSTGNTGELFF.

A single count supports this clone. The chain's CDR3 is CASIRLAGINNEQFF. The CDR3 DNA reads as TGTGCCAGCATCCGACTAGCGGGGATCAACAATGAGCAGTTCTTC. The rearrangement links TRBV6-5 to TRBJ2-1, with 11 positions matching TRBD2. This CDR3 contains 15 residues. CDR1 MNHEY and CDR2 SVGAGI come from the germline V gene. V gave up 7 bases and J gave up 5 bases; unmatched junction bases: 7.

V usage is TRBV9 and J usage is TRBJ2-5; 12 nucleotides line up with TRBD2. This CDR3 is 17 amino acids long. The germline CDR1 and CDR2 sequences are SGDLS and YYNGEE. J was trimmed by 5 bases and V by 0 bases; bases with no gene match: 8. CDR3 nucleotides: TGTGCCAGCAGCGTAGCCGCTAGCGGGGGGGCCGGGGAGACCCAGTACTTC. This encodes CASSVAASGGAGETQYF. The variable domain in full, with the rest retrieved from reference TRBV9 and TRBJ2-5, is DSGVTQTPKHLITATGQRVTLRCSPRSGDLSVYWYQQSLDQGLQFLIQYYNGEERAKGNILERFSAQQFPDLHSELNLSSLELGDSALYFCASSVAASGGAGETQYFGPGTRLLVL.

The V call is TRBV19, the J call TRBJ2-2; possible D gene TRBD2, 7 bases. Looked up from germline, CDR1 is LNHDA and CDR2 is SQIVND (reference sequence). Trimming took 3 bases from V and 2 from J, leaving 16 bases between them. This CDR3 is built from 17 residues. The CDR3 reads CASSMGAGALNTGELFF. CDR3 in DNA: TGTGCCAGTAGTATGGGGGCGGGGGCCCTCAACACCGGGGAGCTGTTTTTT.

This clone was observed a single time. This chain joins TRBV6-4 and TRBJ2-1; 10 bases agree with TRBD1. Germline V gene sequence: CDR1 MRHNA, CDR2 SNTAGT. Trimming took 6 bases from V and 10 from J; bases not matched to a gene: 9. The CDR3 sequence is 14 residues long. CDR3 sequence reads: CASRSQTGGGEQFF. In DNA form, the CDR3 reads TGTGCCAGCAGGAGCCAGACAGGGGGCGGCGAGCAGTTCTTC.

V gene TRBV7-8 combines with J gene TRBJ1-6; 9 bases map to TRBD1. Unmatched junction bases numbered 2, after V lost 5 bases and J lost 3 bases. The CDR3 extends over 15 amino acids. Germline values: CDR1 SGHVS, CDR2 FQNEAQ. In DNA, the CDR3 is TGTGCCAGCAGCCCGGGACAGGGCTATAATTCACCCCTCCACTTT. It is translated as CASSPGQGYNSPLHF.

V is TRBV28 and J is TRBJ2-5; 10 bases line up with TRBD2. Losses at the gene ends were 3 bases for V and 1 base for J; bases not matched to a gene: 14. The CDR3 spans 19 residues. Germline V CDR1 and CDR2: MDHEN, SYDVKM. CDR3 in amino acids: CASSFTPTKLAGVQETQYF. Here the CDR3 DNA reads TGTGCCAGCAGTTTTACCCCAACTAAGCTAGCGGGGGTCCAAGAGACCCAGTACTTC. Based on the CDR3 plus reference TRBV28 and TRBJ2-5, the full variable domain is DVKVTQSSRYLVKRTGEKVFLECVQDMDHENMFWYRQDPGLGLRLIYFSYDVKMKEKGDIPEGYSVSREKKERFSLILESASTNQTSMYLCASSFTPTKLAGVQETQYFGPGTRLLVL.

The gene calls are TRBV4-3 and TRBJ1-2, with 9 bases identical to TRBD1. Germline lookup yields CDR1 LGHNA and CDR2 YSLEER. V shed 0 bases and J 8 bases; nucleotides not matched to a gene: 4. This CDR3 spans 14 amino acids. CDR3 region: CASSQEQGAGGYTF. The DNA of the CDR3 is TGCGCCAGCAGCCAAGAACAGGGGGCAGGGGGCTACACCTTC.

The chain joins TRBV10-3 to TRBJ2-1; D perhaps matches TRBD1 (7 bases). The CDR3 loop spans 15 amino acids. The V end lost 4 bases, the J end lost 9 bases, and 19 bases lay between the germline ends. The germline V gene has CDR1 ENHRY and CDR2 SYGVKD. The CDR3 sequence is CAISGSAAQGGEQFF. DNA for the CDR3: TGTGCCATCAGTGGGTCAGCTGCCCAGGGGGGTGAGCAGTTCTTC.

This rearrangement joins TRBV28 to TRBJ1-6; no firm D call. Germline V gives CDR1 MDHEN, CDR2 SYDVKM. V lost 4 bases and J 0 bases, leaving 16 bases between the germline ends. The CDR3 length is 18 residues. The CDR3 spells CASSWRNSRSSYNSPLHF. CDR3 nucleotide sequence: TGTGCCAGCAGTTGGAGGAACAGCAGAAGCTCCTATAATTCACCCCTCCACTTT.

V and J are TRBV21-1 and TRBJ1-4; the table's TRBD1 call for D was not verified on the DNA. TRBV21-1 is tagged as a pseudogene. The CDR3 runs 18 residues. CDR3 protein: CASSNRQGRENANEKLFF. As DNA, the CDR3 is TGTGCCAGCAGCAACCGACAGGGACGGGAAAACGCTAATGAAAAACTGTTTTTT.

This clone was seen only once. The chain is built from TRBV7-9 and TRBJ1-5; a weak D match, TRBD1 (5 bases). The CDR3 has 13 residues. The V and J ends lost 5 bases and 4 bases respectively, with 9 bases between them. The V gene's germline CDR1 is SEHNR and CDR2 FQNEAQ (reference sequence). This chain's CDR3 is CASSQEGNQPQHF. The CDR3 DNA reads TGTGCCAGCAGCCAGGAGGGGAATCAGCCCCAGCATTTT.

The V and J genes are TRBV3-1 (or the pseudogene TRBV3-2) and TRBJ1-3; 7 bases match TRBD1. V lost 4 bases, J lost 0 bases, and 9 bases stayed unmatched. There are 17 residues in the CDR3. Germline V gene sequence: CDR1 LGHDT, CDR2 YNNKEL (reference sequence). The CDR3 sequence: CASSRGDSDLSGNTIYF. In DNA form, the CDR3 reads TGTGCCAGCAGCCGAGGGGACAGCGACCTCTCTGGAAACACCATATATTTT.

The V gene is TRBV11-2, the J gene TRBJ2-6, with D unclear. Trimming pared 4 bases from V and 0 bases from J, leaving 4 bases between. The CDR3 has 14 amino acids. CDR1 and CDR2 (germline): SGHAT, FQNNGV. The CDR3 loop reads CASSSSSGANVLTF. In DNA form, the CDR3 reads TGTGCCAGCAGCTCGAGCTCTGGGGCCAACGTCCTGACTTTC.

The genes are TRBV27 and TRBJ1-1; 7 bases match TRBD1. The CDR3 extends over 14 amino acids. V shed 6 bases, J shed 4 bases, and the junction held 8 bases outside the gene matches. Germline lookup yields CDR1 MNHEY and CDR2 SMNVEV (reference sequence). The CDR3 DNA is TGTGCCAGCAGCCCGAGGGGGCAGCTCACTGAAGCTTTCTTT. Protein product: CASSPRGQLTEAFF.

This chain joins TRBV18 and TRBJ2-2, with TRBD2 matching over 9 bases. There are 16 residues in the CDR3. Germline V CDR1 and CDR2: KGHSH, LQKENI. Unmatched junction bases numbered 0, after V lost 1 base and J lost 0 bases. CDR3 amino acids: CASSPLAGANTGELFF. The CDR3 coding sequence is TGTGCCAGCTCACCACTAGCGGGGGCGAACACCGGGGAGCTGTTTTTT.

This clone has a single count. The chain combines TRBV7-2 with TRBJ2-5, with 8 bases matching TRBD2. Germline V lookup: CDR1 SGHTA, CDR2 FQGNSA. This CDR3 is 14 amino acids long. Trimming took 1 base from V and 9 from J; bases not matched to a gene: 7. CDR3 region: CASSLVDHSGAQYF. The DNA for the CDR3 is TGTGCCAGCAGCTTAGTCGACCATAGCGGGGCCCAGTACTTC.

This clone was observed a single time. The V call is TRBV11-2, the J call TRBJ2-7; TRBD1 matches at 8 bases. With 1 base clipped from V and 3 bases from J, the junction kept 8 bases outside the gene matches. Germline CDR1 is SGHAT and CDR2 is FQNNGV. The CDR3 is 16 amino acids. CDR3 nucleotide sequence: TGTGCCAGCAGCTTAGGGGTTAGGACAGGGAGCTACGAGCAGTACTTC. It codes for CASSLGVRTGSYEQYF. Drawing the rest from reference TRBV11-2 and TRBJ2-7, the complete variable domain is EAGVAQSPRYKIIEKRQSVAFWCNPISGHATLYWYQQILGQGPKLLIQFQNNGVVDDSQLPKDRFSAERLKGVDSTLKIQPAKLEDSAVYLCASSLGVRTGSYEQYFGPGTRLTVT.

The V gene is TRBV19, the J gene TRBJ1-1, with D hard to call. Germline CDR1 and CDR2: LNHDA and SQIVND (reference sequence). The V end was cut by 3 bases, the J end by 3 bases, with 11 bases between. This CDR3 region has 14 residues. CDR3 DNA: TGTGCCAGTAGTATCGAGGCGGCTTACACTGAAGCTTTCTTT. This encodes CASSIEAAYTEAFF.

The chain links TRBV3-1 (or the pseudogene TRBV3-2) to TRBJ2-5; tentatively, D is TRBD1 (6 bases). The CDR3 extends over 15 amino acids. The germline V and J ends were trimmed by 3 bases and 5 bases, with 16 bases remaining between them. Germline V lookup: CDR1 LGHDT, CDR2 YNNKEL (reference sequence). This CDR3 is CASSHARGAGETQYF. The DNA of the CDR3 is TGTGCCAGCAGCCACGCCAGGGGCGCCGGGGAGACCCAGTACTTC.

The chain couples TRBV11-2 to TRBJ1-3; D possibly corresponds to TRBD1 (5 bases). Germline assignment: CDR1 SGHAT and CDR2 FQNNGV. This CDR3 region has 16 residues. Trimming left V 4 bases short and J 2 bases short, with 15 bases between. CDR3 residues: CASSSTQDPTGNTIYF. The CDR3 nucleotides read TGTGCCAGCAGCTCGACACAGGACCCGACTGGAAACACCATATATTTT.

CDR3 sequence: CATSRIGEAEKLFF. The CDR3 coding sequence is TGTGCCACCAGCAGAATTGGGGAGGCTGAAAAACTGTTTTTT. The genes are TRBV15 and TRBJ1-4; D not resolved. This CDR3 has 14 amino acids. Between the trimmed V and J ends, which lost 2 bases and 7 bases, there was a span of 11 bases. Germline-derived CDR1 and CDR2 are LNHNV and YYDKDF (reference sequence).

The rearrangement joins TRBV5-4 to TRBJ1-3; the D is unclear. In germline, CDR1 is SGHNT, CDR2 YYREEE (reference sequence). The CDR3 is made up of 16 amino acids. V gave up 2 bases and J gave up 2 bases, with 14 bases separating them. The CDR3 loop is CASSFRAAGTGNTIYF. CDR3 DNA sequence: TGTGCCAGCAGCTTCCGGGCGGCGGGGACTGGAAACACCATATATTTT.

The chain links TRBV3-1 (or the pseudogene TRBV3-2) to TRBJ2-2, with 7 positions matching TRBD2. The CDR3 loop spans 20 amino acids. V lost 1 base and J lost 6; bases outside the gene matches: 20. CDR1 is LGHDT and CDR2 is YNNKEL in the germline V gene (reference sequence). In nucleotides, the CDR3 is TGTGCCAGCAGCCAAGCGACGGGGGGTTTCGGCCGGGCTCGGGCCGGGGAGCTGTTTTTT. Translation: CASSQATGGFGRARAGELFF.

The rearrangement joins TRBV6-1 to TRBJ2-3; D uncertain. Trimming cost V 1 base and J 8 bases, with 13 bases left between them. In germline, CDR1 is MNHNS, CDR2 SASEGT. This CDR3 region has 14 residues. CDR3 amino acids: CASSEGPNGLTQYF. In DNA form, the CDR3 reads TGTGCCAGCAGTGAAGGCCCCAATGGGCTTACGCAGTATTTT.

The chain uses TRBV2 and TRBJ2-3; D not certain. The CDR3 totals 11 residues. Germline CDR1 is SNHLY and CDR2 is FYNNEI. Between the trimmed V and J ends, which lost 5 bases and 4 bases, there was a span of 4 bases. The CDR3 DNA reads TGTGCCAGCAGTTTCTCAGATACGCAGTATTTT. It yields the protein CASSFSDTQYF. The variable domain in full, completed from reference TRBV2 and TRBJ2-3, reads EPEVTQTPSHQVTQMGQEVILRCVPISNHLYFYWYRQILGQKVEFLVSFYNNEISEKSEIFDDQFSVERPDGSNFTLKIRSTKLEDSAMYFCASSFSDTQYFGPGTRLTVL.

The V gene is TRBV6-5, the J gene TRBJ1-6; 8 nucleotides align to TRBD1. Trimming took 3 bases from V and 10 from J; bases not matched to a gene: 11. The CDR3 is 16 amino acids. The V gene's germline CDR1 is MNHEY and CDR2 SVGAGI. In DNA form, the CDR3 reads TGTGCCAGCAGTTATTCCGAGGACAGGGTCAGATCACCCCTCCACTTT. This encodes CASSYSEDRVRSPLHF.